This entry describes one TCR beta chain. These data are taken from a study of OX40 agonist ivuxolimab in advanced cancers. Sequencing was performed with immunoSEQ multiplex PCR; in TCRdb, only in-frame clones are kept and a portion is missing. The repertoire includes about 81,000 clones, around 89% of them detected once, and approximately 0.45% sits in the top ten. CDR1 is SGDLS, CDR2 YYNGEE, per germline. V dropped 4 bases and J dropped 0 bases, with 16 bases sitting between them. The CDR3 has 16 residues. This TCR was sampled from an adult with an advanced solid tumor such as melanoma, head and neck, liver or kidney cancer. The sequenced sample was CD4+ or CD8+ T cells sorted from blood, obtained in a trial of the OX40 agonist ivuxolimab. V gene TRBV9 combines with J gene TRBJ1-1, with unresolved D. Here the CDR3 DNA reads TGTGCCAGCAGCCCTAGACTGGGAGCGATGAACACTGAAGCTTTCTTT. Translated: CASSPRLGAMNTEAFF.